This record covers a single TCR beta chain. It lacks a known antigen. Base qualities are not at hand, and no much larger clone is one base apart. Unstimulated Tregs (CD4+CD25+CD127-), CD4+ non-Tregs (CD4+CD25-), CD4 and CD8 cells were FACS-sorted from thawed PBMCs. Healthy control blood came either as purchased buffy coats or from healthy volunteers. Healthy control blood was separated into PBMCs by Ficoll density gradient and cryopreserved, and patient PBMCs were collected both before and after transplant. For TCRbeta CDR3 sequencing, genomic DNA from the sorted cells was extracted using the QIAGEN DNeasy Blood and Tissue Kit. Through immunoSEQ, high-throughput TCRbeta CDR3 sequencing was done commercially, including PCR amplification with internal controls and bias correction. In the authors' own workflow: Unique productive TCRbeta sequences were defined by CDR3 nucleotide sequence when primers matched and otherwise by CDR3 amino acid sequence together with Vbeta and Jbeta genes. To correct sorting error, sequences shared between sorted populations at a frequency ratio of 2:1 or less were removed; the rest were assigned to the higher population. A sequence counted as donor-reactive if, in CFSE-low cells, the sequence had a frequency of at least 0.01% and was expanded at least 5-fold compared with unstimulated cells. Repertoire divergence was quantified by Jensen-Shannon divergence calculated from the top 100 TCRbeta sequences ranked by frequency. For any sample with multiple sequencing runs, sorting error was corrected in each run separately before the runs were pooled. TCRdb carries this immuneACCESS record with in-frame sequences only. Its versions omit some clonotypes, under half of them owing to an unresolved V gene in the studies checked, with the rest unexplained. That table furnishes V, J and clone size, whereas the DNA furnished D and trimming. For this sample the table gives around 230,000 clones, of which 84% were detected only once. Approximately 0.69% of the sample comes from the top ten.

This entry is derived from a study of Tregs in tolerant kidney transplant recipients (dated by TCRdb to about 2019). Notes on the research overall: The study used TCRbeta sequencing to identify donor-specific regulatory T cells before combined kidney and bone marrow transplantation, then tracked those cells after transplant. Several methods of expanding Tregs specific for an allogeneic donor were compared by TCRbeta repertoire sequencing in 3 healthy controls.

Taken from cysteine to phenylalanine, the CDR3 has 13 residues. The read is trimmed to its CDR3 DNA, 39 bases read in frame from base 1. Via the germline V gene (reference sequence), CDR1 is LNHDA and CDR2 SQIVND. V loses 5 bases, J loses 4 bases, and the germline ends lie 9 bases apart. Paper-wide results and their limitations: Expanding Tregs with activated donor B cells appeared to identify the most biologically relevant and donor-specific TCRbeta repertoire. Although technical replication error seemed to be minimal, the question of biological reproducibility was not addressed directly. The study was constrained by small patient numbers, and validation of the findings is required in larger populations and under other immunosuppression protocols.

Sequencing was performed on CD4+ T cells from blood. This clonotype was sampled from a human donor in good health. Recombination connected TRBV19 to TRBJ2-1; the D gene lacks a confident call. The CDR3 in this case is CASSPRIYNEQFF. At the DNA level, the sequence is TGTGCCAGTAGTCCTCGAATTTACAATGAGCAGTTCTTC.